This T cell receptor (beta chain) appears in the sequencing data of a study of cytomegalovirus exposure and HLA in healthy donors. Findings and caveats of the study: The authors later found TCR association rates varying by HLA locus, with DRB1 most and HLA-C fewest.

Germline V gene data show CDR1 as SGDLS and CDR2 as YYNGEE. CDR3 length: 18 residues. Between the trimmed V and J ends, which lost 0 bases and 1 base, there was a span of 17 bases. PCR involved 60 Vbeta and 13 Jbeta primers. TCRdb's table, derived via immunoSEQ multiplex PCR, lists solely in-frame clones and lacks some. There are 120,000 or so clones in the sample; 79% occur only once, and 2% to 2.5% lies in the top ten. Of note for this clone: Its antigen remains unidentified.

J is TRBJ1-3 and V is TRBV9; D is unclear. This clonotype was sampled from a man between 18 and 35 years old in good health and CMV-seronegative. The material sequenced was PBMCs. The CDR3 here is CASSVGGRFLDSGNTIYF. The CDR3, as DNA: TGTGCCAGCAGCGTAGGAGGGCGGTTTCTGGATTCTGGAAACACCATATATTTT.